This TCR beta chain is from a study of identical twins. There are 13 residues in the CDR3. Trimming stripped 5 bases from V and 4 bases from J, with 11 bases between. The germline V gene has CDR1 SNHLY and CDR2 FYNNEI. Study observations and caveats: Memory repertoires showed no such pattern, whereas abundant cord blood beta clonotypes carried fewer insertions.

As to this clonotype: Antigen: not known.

MiXCR was run by TCRdb on the 5' RACE reads, yielding one entry per CDR3 protein. The sample comprises about 390,000 distinct CDR3 sequences, roughly 9% of which are singletons, and about 9.1% rests with the top ten. Sequenced input: naive T cells sorted from blood. The clonotype originates from a woman aged 50 to 60 in good health. V gene TRBV2 combines with J gene TRBJ2-5; no firm D call. CDR3: CASSPRNPETQYF. CDR3 in DNA: TGTGCCAGCAGTCCCCGGAACCCAGAGACCCAGTACTTC.